This TCR beta chain was identified during a study of shared clonotypes between healthy human individuals. Germline V CDR1 and CDR2: SGHTA, FQGNSA. CDR3 length equals 15 residues. The trim removed 5 bases at V and 7 bases at J, leaving 9 bases unmatched. Measured with immunoSEQ multiplex PCR; TCRdb has only the in-frame clones, and not every one. The sample contains some 660,000 clones, 73% of which appear only once. The source is a woman in her 30s in good health. The chain recombines TRBV7-2 with TRBJ2-3, with TRBD2 matching over 10 bases. Sequencing input: memory CD4+ T cells sorted from blood. Subset specified: CD45RA-negative fraction. The CDR3 DNA reads TGTGCCAGCAGCGTCGTAGCGGGAGGTTCCAATACGCAGTATTTT. Its protein is CASSVVAGGSNTQYF.